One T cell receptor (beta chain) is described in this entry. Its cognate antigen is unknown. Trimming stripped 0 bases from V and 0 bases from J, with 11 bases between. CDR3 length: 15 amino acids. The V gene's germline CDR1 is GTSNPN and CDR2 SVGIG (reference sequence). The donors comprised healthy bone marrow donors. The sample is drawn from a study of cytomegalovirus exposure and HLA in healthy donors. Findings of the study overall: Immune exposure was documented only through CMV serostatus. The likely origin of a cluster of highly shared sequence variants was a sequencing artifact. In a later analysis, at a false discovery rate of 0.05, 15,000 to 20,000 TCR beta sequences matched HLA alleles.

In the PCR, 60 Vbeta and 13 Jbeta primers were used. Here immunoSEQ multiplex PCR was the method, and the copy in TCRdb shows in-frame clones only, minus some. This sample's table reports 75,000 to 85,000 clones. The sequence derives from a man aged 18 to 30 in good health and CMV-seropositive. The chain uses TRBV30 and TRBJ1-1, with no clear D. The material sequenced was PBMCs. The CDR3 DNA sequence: TGTGCCTGGAGTGTAACGGGTTTCATGAACACTGAAGCTTTCTTT. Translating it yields CAWSVTGFMNTEAFF.